This T cell receptor (beta chain) was sequenced for a study of CD8+ T cells in alopecia areata. The overall study: The study gave treated patients oral tofacitinib at 5 to 10 mg twice daily. Tofacitinib lasted 6 to 18 months, then 6 months off drug. Findings of the study overall: With tofacitinib ongoing, many expanded lesional clones persisted in both scalp and blood.

V was clipped by 3 bases and J by 5 bases, with 11 bases between them. Germline-derived CDR1 and CDR2 are GTSNPN and SVGIG (reference sequence). The CDR3 runs 13 residues. Concerning this clone: Its specificity is unknown.

Extracted RNA was reverse transcribed into cDNA, the sequencing template. Some clones are missing from TCRdb's copy, which holds only in-frame ones; the method was immunoSEQ multiplex PCR. This sample has approximately 200,000 clones; around 56% occur once, and the top ten carry 3.3%. Indicated treatment: oral pan-JAK inhibitor, 5-10 mg twice daily. The sequences come from CD4+ T cells sorted from blood, collected at week 4, from a patient treated with tofacitinib. The V gene is TRBV30, the J gene TRBJ1-5; D unresolved. This TCR came from a human donor with alopecia areata. The CDR3 region has the DNA TGTGCCTGGAGCCGAAATGAGGATCAGCCCCAGCATTTT. This encodes CAWSRNEDQPQHF.